Each of the 12 T cell receptor beta chains below was sequenced from the same sample in a study of cytomegalovirus exposure and HLA in healthy donors. It was with 60 Vbeta and 13 Jbeta primers that the PCR ran. The method was immunoSEQ multiplex PCR; TCRdb's version includes in-frame clones alone and lacks a portion of them. The sample lists approximately 150,000 clones; roughly 80% were seen once. Sequenced sample: PBMCs. These receptors all come from a male donor in good health and CMV-seronegative.

V gene TRBV5-4 combines with J gene TRBJ1-2; 9 bases align to TRBD1. Germline assignment: CDR1 SGHNT and CDR2 YYREEE (reference sequence). The CDR3 is made up of 18 amino acids. The trim removed 0 bases at V and 5 bases at J, leaving 14 bases unmatched. Written as DNA, the CDR3 is TGTGCCAGCAGCTTGGCATTTCCACGGGACAGGGTCGATTATGGCTACACCTTC. Encoded protein: CASSLAFPRDRVDYGYTF.

The V call is TRBV9, the J call TRBJ2-2; 7 bases are shared with TRBD2. Germline CDR1 reads SGDLS; CDR2 reads YYNGEE. V shed 3 bases and J 2 bases; nucleotides not matched to a gene: 19. The CDR3 sequence is 20 residues long. The CDR3 here is CASSARPLPASGDNTGELFF. The CDR3 coding sequence is TGTGCCAGCAGCGCCCGACCCCTCCCAGCTAGCGGCGACAACACCGGGGAGCTGTTTTTT.

The chain links TRBV27 to TRBJ2-5; TRBD2 matches 10 bases. V lost 3 bases, J lost 0 bases, and 7 bases stayed unmatched. The V gene's germline CDR1 is MNHEY and CDR2 SMNVEV (reference sequence). The CDR3 is 17 amino acids. Here the CDR3 reads CASSLRLAGANQETQYF. For the CDR3, the DNA is TGTGCCAGCAGTTTGAGGCTAGCGGGAGCCAACCAAGAGACCCAGTACTTC.

The chain links TRBV5-1 to TRBJ2-3; perhaps TRBD1 as D (7 bases). Trimming removed 2 bases from V and 1 base from J, with 11 bases in between. The CDR3 length is 15 residues. Germline CDR1 and CDR2: SGHRS and YFSETQ. The CDR3 spells CASSLQGTGTDTQYF. The CDR3, as DNA: TGCGCCAGCAGCTTACAGGGGACTGGCACAGATACGCAGTATTTT.

This chain uses TRBV7-2 with TRBJ2-7; 7 bases align to TRBD2. The CDR3 has 16 amino acids. Germline-derived CDR1 and CDR2 are SGHTA and FQGNSA. The V and J ends lost 5 bases and 5 bases, in that order; junction bases with no gene match: 15. The CDR3 coding sequence is TGTGCCAGCAGCCCCCGAGGTGGCGGGAGTTGGCACGAGCAGTACTTC. Its translation is CASSPRGGGSWHEQYF.

The genes are TRBV28 and TRBJ2-7, with 9 nucleotides matching TRBD1. CDR3 length equals 16 residues. The J segment lost 0 bases and the V segment lost 5 bases, leaving 8 bases of the junction unmatched. Germline loops: CDR1 MDHEN, CDR2 SYDVKM. DNA for the CDR3: TGTGCCAGCAGTCCTTCCACAGGGGGCGGCTCCTACGAGCAGTACTTC. It yields the protein CASSPSTGGGSYEQYF.

This clone has a handful of counts. The J gene is TRBJ2-7, the V gene TRBV10-3, with 7 bases fitting TRBD1. The germline gives CDR1 ENHRY, CDR2 SYGVKD. Trimming removed 6 bases from V and 5 bases from J; junction bases left unmatched: 7. This CDR3 contains 13 residues. The CDR3 bases are TGTGCCATCAGGTCTACAGGGGATCACGAGCAGTACTTC. Residues: CAIRSTGDHEQYF.

The rearrangement joins TRBV21-1 to TRBJ1-1. TRBV21-1 constitutes a pseudogene. CDR3 length: 14 residues. Here the CDR3 reads CASSQSGANTEAFF. The CDR3 nucleotides read TGTGCCAGCAGTCAGAGCGGGGCCAATACTGAAGCTTTCTTT.

This chain joins TRBV18 and TRBJ1-2, with 11 nucleotides matching TRBD1. This CDR3 is built from 14 residues. The ends lost 3 bases at V and 8 bases at J; junction bases unmatched: 5. Germline V lookup: CDR1 KGHSH, CDR2 LQKENI. CDR3 loop: CASSPGQGARGYTF. CDR3 coding DNA: TGTGCCAGCTCACCTGGACAGGGGGCTCGAGGCTACACCTTC.

The V gene is TRBV28, the J gene TRBJ2-1, with 9 bases fitting TRBD1. The CDR3 spans 16 residues. J lost 2 bases, V lost 6 bases, and 8 bases had no gene match. CDR1 is MDHEN and CDR2 is SYDVKM in the germline V gene. The CDR3 region has the DNA TGTGCCAGCAGCTTACCGGGACAGGGCACCTACAATGAGCAGTTCTTC. The encoded protein is CASSLPGQGTYNEQFF. Full variable domain (remainder filled in from reference TRBV28 and TRBJ2-1): DVKVTQSSRYLVKRTGEKVFLECVQDMDHENMFWYRQDPGLGLRLIYFSYDVKMKEKGDIPEGYSVSREKKERFSLILESASTNQTSMYLCASSLPGQGTYNEQFFGPGTRLTVL.

The chain joins TRBV6-5 to TRBJ2-7; the D is unclear. Between the trimmed V and J ends, which lost 2 bases and 6 bases, there was a span of 11 bases. Germline V gene data show CDR1 as MNHEY and CDR2 as SVGAGI. This CDR3 has 13 residues. The chain's CDR3 is CASSYVVSGEQYF. The CDR3 coding sequence is TGTGCCAGCAGTTACGTGGTTTCAGGCGAGCAGTACTTC.

The genes are TRBV4-1 and TRBJ2-3; TRBD2 might be the D (6 bases). From germline, CDR1 is MGHRA and CDR2 YSYEKL. Trimming took off 4 bases at V and 0 bases at J, with 11 bases between the two ends. The CDR3 has 15 residues. The CDR3 loop is CASSPLSGSTDTQYF. The CDR3 bases are TGCGCCAGCAGCCCCCTAAGCGGGAGCACAGATACGCAGTATTTT.